The 16 T cell receptor beta chains below come from one sample, sequenced in a study of blood T cell repertoires in COVID-19. The method was immunoSEQ multiplex PCR; TCRdb's version includes in-frame clones alone and lacks a portion of them. The sample carries 200,000 to 250,000 clones, 80% to 90% recorded once. The sample was peripheral blood. These receptors originate from an elderly man with acute or convalescent COVID-19.

This clone was counted a few times. This chain uses TRBV27 with TRBJ1-6; 9 positions match TRBD1. J lost 10 bases, V lost 1 base, and 8 bases had no gene match. Germline V lookup: CDR1 MNHEY, CDR2 SMNVEV (reference sequence). The CDR3 has 16 amino acids. The CDR3 region has the DNA TGTGCCAGCAGTTTATTCCCGGGACAGGGCACGTCACCCCTCCACTTT. Its protein product is CASSLFPGQGTSPLHF.

The chain recombines TRBV19 with TRBJ2-5; 8 bases agree with TRBD1. CDR1 and CDR2 (germline): LNHDA, SQIVND (reference sequence). J lost 5 bases, V lost 2 bases, and 1 base had no gene match. There are 13 residues in the CDR3. The chain's CDR3 is CASSINRGETQYF. DNA of the CDR3: TGTGCCAGTAGTATAAACAGGGGGGAGACCCAGTACTTC.

The V and J genes are TRBV3-1 (or the pseudogene TRBV3-2) and TRBJ2-5; D remains ambiguous. This CDR3 is 14 amino acids long. With 7 bases removed from V and 5 bases from J, the gap between germline ends came to 17 bases. Germline CDR1 LGHDT, CDR2 YNNKEL (reference sequence). Here the CDR3 reads CASTFSDISETQYF. The CDR3 DNA reads TGTGCCAGCACCTTCTCCGACATATCGGAGACCCAGTACTTC.

V and J are TRBV7-2 and TRBJ2-1; 12 bases are shared with TRBD2. The CDR3 sequence is 16 residues long. V gave up 4 bases and J gave up 8 bases; unmatched junction bases: 9. Germline V CDR1 and CDR2: SGHTA, FQGNSA. The CDR3 protein is CASSSWTSGIGDEQFF. The CDR3 DNA sequence: TGTGCCAGCAGCTCATGGACTAGCGGGATAGGCGATGAGCAGTTCTTC.

The chain uses TRBV24-1 and TRBJ2-1, with a weak D call TRBD2 (6 bases). With 4 bases removed from V and 1 base from J, the gap between germline ends came to 22 bases. The CDR3 extends over 19 amino acids. CDR1 and CDR2 from the germline V gene are KGHDR and SFDVKD. CDR3 loop: CATSDRGQAGRGSYNEQFF. The CDR3 DNA is TGTGCCACCAGTGACCGAGGACAAGCCGGACGGGGGTCCTACAATGAGCAGTTCTTC.

In this sample, this clone turned up a few times. The chain combines TRBV4-1 with TRBJ2-4; 8 bases match TRBD1. This CDR3 spans 14 amino acids. Germline CDR1 MGHRA, CDR2 YSYEKL. V lost 6 bases and J lost 5; bases outside the gene matches: 6. CDR3 nucleotide sequence: TGCGCCAGCAGAACGACAGGGGCGGAAAACATTCAGTACTTC. Protein product: CASRTTGAENIQYF.

The chain uses TRBV30 and TRBJ1-5; TRBD1 matches 7 bases. Trimming removed 5 bases from V and 7 bases from J; junction bases left unmatched: 8. This CDR3 has 13 residues. Germline CDR1 and CDR2: GTSNPN and SVGIG (reference sequence). CDR3 in amino acids: CAWSRDRGQPQHF. CDR3 sequence (DNA): TGTGCCTGGTCCCGGGACAGAGGACAGCCCCAGCATTTT.

CDR3 loop: CASSLARWANQDIQYF. DNA for the CDR3: TGTGCCAGCAGCTTAGCGCGATGGGCCAATCAGGACATTCAGTACTTC. The chain carries TRBV7-8 and TRBJ2-4; D is unresolved. The germline V gene encodes CDR1 SGHVS and CDR2 FQNEAQ. The CDR3 sequence is 16 residues long. V was shortened by 0 bases and J by 8 bases, with 17 bases between the two germline ends.

The chain uses TRBV6-6 and TRBJ2-3; the match to TRBD2 covers 15 bases. CDR1 and CDR2 (germline): MNHNY, SVGAGI (reference sequence). The CDR3 extends over 15 amino acids. V trimming: 8 bases; J trimming: 7 bases; junction bases outside the gene matches: 7. This chain's CDR3 is CASQGLAGGPNTQYF. In nucleotides, the CDR3 is TGTGCCAGCCAAGGACTAGCGGGAGGGCCGAATACGCAGTATTTT.

This chain joins TRBV7-2 and TRBJ2-1, with 7 bases lining up with TRBD2. This CDR3 contains 16 residues. From germline, CDR1 is SGHTA and CDR2 FQGNSA. J lost 2 bases, V lost 0 bases, and 4 bases had no gene match. The CDR3 region is CASSLASGNAYNEQFF. The CDR3 DNA reads TGTGCCAGCAGCTTAGCGAGCGGGAACGCCTACAATGAGCAGTTCTTC.

V and J are TRBV5-4 and TRBJ2-1, with 13 nucleotides matching TRBD2. This CDR3 is built from 16 residues. Looked up from germline, CDR1 is SGHNT and CDR2 is YYREEE (reference sequence). The ends lost 5 bases at V and 4 bases at J; junction bases unmatched: 6. CDR3 in amino acids: CASRSGLAGWYNEQFF. Here the CDR3 DNA reads TGTGCCAGCAGATCGGGACTAGCGGGGTGGTACAATGAGCAGTTCTTC.

The V gene is TRBV25-1, the J gene TRBJ1-3, with D maybe TRBD1 (6 bases). CDR1 is MGHDK and CDR2 is SYGVNS in the germline V gene. V was trimmed by 10 bases and J by 0 bases, leaving 16 bases between them. This CDR3 has 15 residues. The CDR3 protein is CATLRGFLSGNTIYF. CDR3 in DNA: TGTGCCACCCTCAGGGGATTCCTCTCTGGAAACACCATATATTTT.

The chain joins TRBV2 to TRBJ1-5; no reliable D call. The CDR3 extends over 14 amino acids. V dropped 0 bases and J dropped 1 base, with 4 bases sitting between them. Germline assignment: CDR1 SNHLY and CDR2 FYNNEI. CDR3 amino acids: CASSEAQSNQPQHF. In DNA, the CDR3 is TGTGCCAGCAGTGAAGCTCAGAGCAATCAGCCCCAGCATTTT.

Comment on this clone: Different DNA sequences within this sample yield the same CDR3. V gene TRBV9 combines with J gene TRBJ2-2; D is perhaps TRBD1 (5 bases). The CDR3 sequence is 15 residues long. V was clipped by 0 bases and J by 5 bases, with 11 bases between them. From germline, CDR1 is SGDLS and CDR2 YYNGEE. The CDR3 coding sequence is TGTGCCAGCAGCGTAGTCCCTCAGGGTACCGGGGAGCTGTTTTTT. It translates to CASSVVPQGTGELFF.

The chain has TRBV7-3 and TRBJ2-3; no firm D call. Germline-derived CDR1 and CDR2 are SGHTA and FQGTGA. V gave up 1 base and J gave up 6 bases, with 14 bases separating them. The length of the CDR3 is 15 residues. The chain's CDR3 is CASSLNSLPADTQYF. CDR3 DNA sequence: TGTGCCAGCAGCTTAAACTCGCTCCCTGCGGATACGCAGTATTTT.

This sequence joins TRBV11-3 and TRBJ1-1, with D tentatively TRBD1 (5 bases). Trimming left V 1 base short and J 6 bases short, with 18 bases between. The CDR3 runs 16 residues. CDR1 is SGHNT, CDR2 YENEEA, per germline. The CDR3 sequence: CASSLAPLSGTAEAFF. Written as DNA, the CDR3 is TGTGCCAGCAGCTTAGCACCTTTGTCAGGGACTGCTGAAGCTTTCTTT.